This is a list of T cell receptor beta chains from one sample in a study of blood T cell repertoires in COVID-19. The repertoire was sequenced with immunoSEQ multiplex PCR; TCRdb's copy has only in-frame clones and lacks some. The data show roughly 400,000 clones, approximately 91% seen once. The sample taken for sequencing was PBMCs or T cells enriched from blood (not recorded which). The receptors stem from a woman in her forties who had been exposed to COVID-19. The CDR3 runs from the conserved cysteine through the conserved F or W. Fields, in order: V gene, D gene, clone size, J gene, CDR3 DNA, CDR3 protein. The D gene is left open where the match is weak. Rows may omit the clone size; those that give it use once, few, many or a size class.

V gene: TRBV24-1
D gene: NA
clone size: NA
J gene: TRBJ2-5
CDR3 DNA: TGTGCCACCAGAGATACAGGTTCGGAGACCCAGTACTTC
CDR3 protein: CATRDTGSETQYF

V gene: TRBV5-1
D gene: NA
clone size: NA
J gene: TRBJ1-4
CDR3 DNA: TGCGCCAGCAGCCCCTCGGGGGAAAAACTGTTTTTT
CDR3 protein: CASSPSGEKLFF

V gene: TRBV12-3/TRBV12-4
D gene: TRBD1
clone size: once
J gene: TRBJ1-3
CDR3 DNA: TGTGCCAGCAGTTCGGGACAGCACACCATATATTTT
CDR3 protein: CASSSGQHTIYF

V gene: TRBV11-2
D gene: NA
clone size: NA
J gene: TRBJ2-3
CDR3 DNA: TGTGCCAGCAGCTTGCGTGCGGTAGCTAGTAGCACAGATACGCAGTATTTT
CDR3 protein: CASSLRAVASSTDTQYF

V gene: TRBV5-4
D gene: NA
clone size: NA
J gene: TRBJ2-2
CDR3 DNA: TGTGCCAGCAGCTTGGGAAGGAGGAACACCGGGGAGCTGTTTTTT
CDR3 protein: CASSLGRRNTGELFF

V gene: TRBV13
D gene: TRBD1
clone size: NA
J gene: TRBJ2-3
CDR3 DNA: TGTGCCAGCAGCACCATACTGGACAGGCGCAACCCTCATACGCAGTATTTT
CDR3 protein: CASSTILDRRNPHTQYF

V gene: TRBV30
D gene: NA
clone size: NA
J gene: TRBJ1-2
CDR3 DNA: TGTGCCTGGACCCCGTCCCCAGGGGACTATGGCTACACCTTC
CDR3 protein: CAWTPSPGDYGYTF

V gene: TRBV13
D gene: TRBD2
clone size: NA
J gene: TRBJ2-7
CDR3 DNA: TGTGCCAGCAGTCCCACCGGGAGGGGTGACTACACCTACGAGCAGTACTTC
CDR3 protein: CASSPTGRGDYTYEQYF

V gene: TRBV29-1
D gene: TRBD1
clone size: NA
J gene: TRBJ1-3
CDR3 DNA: TGCAGCGTCGCAAATTGGGACAGGGGGACGAGAGACACCATATATTTT
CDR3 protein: CSVANWDRGTRDTIYF

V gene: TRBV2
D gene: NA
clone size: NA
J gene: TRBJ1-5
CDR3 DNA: TGTGCTAGCAGCATCATGGCGGGGGGATACGTACAGCCCCAGCATTTT
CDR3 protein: CASSIMAGGYVQPQHF

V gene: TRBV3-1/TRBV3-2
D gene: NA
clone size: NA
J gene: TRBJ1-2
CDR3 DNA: TGTGCCAGCAGCCAAGGGTACGAAATATGGGCAGGCTACACCTTC
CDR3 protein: CASSQGYEIWAGYTF

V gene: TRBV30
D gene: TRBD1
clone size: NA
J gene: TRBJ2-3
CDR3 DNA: TGTGCCTGGAGTAGGGACAGGGGGCGAGATACGCAGTATTTT
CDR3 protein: CAWSRDRGRDTQYF